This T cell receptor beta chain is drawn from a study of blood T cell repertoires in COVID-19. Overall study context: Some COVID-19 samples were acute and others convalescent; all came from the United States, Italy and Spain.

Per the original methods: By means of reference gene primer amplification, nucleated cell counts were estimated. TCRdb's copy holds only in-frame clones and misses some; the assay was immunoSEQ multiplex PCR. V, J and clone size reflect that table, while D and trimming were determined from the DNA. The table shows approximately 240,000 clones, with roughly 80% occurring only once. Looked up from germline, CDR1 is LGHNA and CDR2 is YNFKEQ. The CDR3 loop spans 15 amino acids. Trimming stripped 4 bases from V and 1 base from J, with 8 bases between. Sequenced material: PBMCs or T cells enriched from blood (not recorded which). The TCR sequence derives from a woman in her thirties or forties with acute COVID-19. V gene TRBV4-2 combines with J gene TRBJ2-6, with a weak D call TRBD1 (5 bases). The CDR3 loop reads CASSPHRSGANVLTF. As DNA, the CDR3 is TGTGCCAGCAGCCCCCACAGGTCTGGGGCCAACGTCCTGACTTTC.